Below are 2 T cell receptor beta chains sequenced from a single sample in a study of T cells after yellow fever vaccination. TCRdb ran MiXCR on the 5' RACE reads and lists one entry per CDR3 protein. The sample yields around 56,000 distinct CDR3 sequences, about 5.6% seen once. The material was PBMCs, either bulk or a sorted T-cell subset (CD4+, CD8+, memory, or dextramer-sorted; not recorded which), obtained on the day of the yellow fever booster vaccination. All receptors come from a man aged 18 to 29 who received the YFV17D yellow fever vaccine.

The genes are TRBV10-3 and TRBJ2-2; tentative D call: TRBD2 (5 bases). Trimming left V 5 bases short and J 0 bases short, with 7 bases between. The CDR3 sequence is 14 residues long. Per the germline V gene, CDR1 is ENHRY and CDR2 is SYGVKD. CDR3 DNA sequence: TGTGCCATCAGTCCTAGCTCGAACACCGGGGAGCTGTTTTTT. Its protein product is CAISPSSNTGELFF.

The sample holds many counts of this clonotype. The genes are TRBV4-2 and TRBJ2-1, with 9 bases fitting TRBD1. This CDR3 is built from 15 residues. V shed 5 bases, J shed 2 bases, and the junction held 4 bases outside the gene matches. Germline lookup yields CDR1 LGHNA and CDR2 YNFKEQ. The CDR3 sequence is CASSYDRGTYNEQFF. Written as DNA, the CDR3 is TGTGCCAGCAGCTACGACAGGGGGACCTACAATGAGCAGTTCTTC.